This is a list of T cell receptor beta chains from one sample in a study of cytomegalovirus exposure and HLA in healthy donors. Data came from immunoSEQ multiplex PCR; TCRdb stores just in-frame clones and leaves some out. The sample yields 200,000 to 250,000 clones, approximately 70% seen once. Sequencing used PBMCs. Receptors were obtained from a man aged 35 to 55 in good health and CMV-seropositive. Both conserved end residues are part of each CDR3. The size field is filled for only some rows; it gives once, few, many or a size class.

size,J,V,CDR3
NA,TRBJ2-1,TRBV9,CASSRAGGAYNEQFF
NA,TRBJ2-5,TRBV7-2,CASSLGLAGGLETQYF
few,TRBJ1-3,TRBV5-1,CASYSGYSGNTIYF
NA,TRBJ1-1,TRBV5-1,CASSLSGSSGTFF
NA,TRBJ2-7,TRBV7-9,CASSLRTYEQYF
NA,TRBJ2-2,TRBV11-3,CASSLRSPGQRAGELFF
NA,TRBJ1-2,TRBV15,CATSRDRVEMDGYTF
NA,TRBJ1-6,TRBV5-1,CASSSGSSGSPLHF
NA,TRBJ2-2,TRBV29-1,CSVKPEAGFYTGELFF
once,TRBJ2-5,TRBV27,CASSSSYQETQYF
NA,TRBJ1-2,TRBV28,CASSEPGTGANYGYTF
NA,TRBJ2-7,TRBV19,CASSRTGSPYEQYF
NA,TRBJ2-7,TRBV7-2,CASSSLYEQYF
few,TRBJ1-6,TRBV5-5,CASSPGKGENNSPLHF
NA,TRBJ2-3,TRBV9,CASSPTGWGTDTQYF
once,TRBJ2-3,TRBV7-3,CASSLLSGGGTDTQYF
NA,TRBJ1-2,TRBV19,CASSRTDLGGYGYTF
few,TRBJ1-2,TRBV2,CASSGQGYGYTF
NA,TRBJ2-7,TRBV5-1,CASSFPPGQDYEQYF
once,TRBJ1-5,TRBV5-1,CASSLGFEQPRHF
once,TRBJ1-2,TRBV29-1,CSVERGGYTF
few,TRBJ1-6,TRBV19,CASTEFVGDFSPLHF
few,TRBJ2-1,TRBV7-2,CASSLGQNSYNEQFF
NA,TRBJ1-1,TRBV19,CASSSWTGMNTEAFF
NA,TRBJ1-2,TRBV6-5,CASSYSDTHYGYTF
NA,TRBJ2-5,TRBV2,CASSEAHSGGETQYF
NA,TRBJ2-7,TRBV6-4,CASSATPGTSSYEQYF
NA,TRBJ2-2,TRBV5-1,CASSLERQGTGELFF
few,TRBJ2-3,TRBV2,CASSGASGGVDTQYF
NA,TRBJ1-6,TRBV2,CATTGGGNSPLHF
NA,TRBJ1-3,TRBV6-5,CASSGQTYPGNTIYF
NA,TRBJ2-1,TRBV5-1,CASSPRTSGGPPGDNEQFF
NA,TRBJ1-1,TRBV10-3,CAIRRDRTTEAFF
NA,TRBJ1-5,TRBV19,CASIGTGGTYSNQPQHF
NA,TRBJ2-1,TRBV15,CATSRAAGGGSYNEQFF
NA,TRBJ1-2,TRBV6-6,CASSSLGGAPGYTF
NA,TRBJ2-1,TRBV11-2,CASSLVRGPRNNEQFF
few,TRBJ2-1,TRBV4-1,CASSQTLLAERYNEQFF
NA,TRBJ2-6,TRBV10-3,CATGGEGWSGANVLTF
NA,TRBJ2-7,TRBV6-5,CASRKLAGGHYEQYF
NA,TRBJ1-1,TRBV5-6,CASSLERASMNTEAFF
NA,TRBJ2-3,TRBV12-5,CASGRTRDRGTDTQYF
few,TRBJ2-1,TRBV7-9,CASRGTGGIANEQFF
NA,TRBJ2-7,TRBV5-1,CASSEGRGDSSYEQYF
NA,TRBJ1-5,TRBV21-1,CASSKETSPNQPQHF
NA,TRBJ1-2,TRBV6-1,CASSEAPGQGMGYTF
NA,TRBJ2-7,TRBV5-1,CASSLDGSSYEQYF
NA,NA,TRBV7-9,CASSRTDSAKGNEQYF
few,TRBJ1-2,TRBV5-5,CASSLSDRNYGYTF
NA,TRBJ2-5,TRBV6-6,CASRSGGETQYF
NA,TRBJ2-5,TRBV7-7,CASSLGGQLTRQETQYF